This T cell receptor (beta chain) was profiled in a study of blood T cell repertoires in COVID-19. There are 16 residues in the CDR3. Trimming removed 4 bases from V and 5 bases from J; junction bases left unmatched: 6. Germline CDR1 is SNHLY and CDR2 is FYNNEI. The repertoire was sequenced with immunoSEQ multiplex PCR; TCRdb's copy has only in-frame clones and lacks some. The sample carries around 260,000 clones, about 80% recorded once. V and J are TRBV2 and TRBJ2-3; TRBD2 agrees at 13 bases. The TCR was taken from a woman aged 45 to 65 who had recovered from COVID-19. Sequencing used peripheral blood. This chain's CDR3 is CASSATSGRAGDTQYF. CDR3 sequence (DNA): TGTGCCAGCAGTGCCACTAGCGGGAGGGCCGGAGATACGCAGTATTTT.